This section outlines one TCR beta chain sequence together with its context. Its matching antigen is unknown. The sample is drawn from a study of shared clonotypes between healthy human individuals. General study findings and limits: Naive CD4 clonotypes overlapped across a handful of donors at approximately 4.5%.

Produced via immunoSEQ multiplex PCR; TCRdb's table is partial and in-frame only. Of millions of clones listed, 95% are singletons. The CDR3 has 15 amino acids. The germline V gene encodes CDR1 ENHRY and CDR2 SYGVKD. The V gene lost 10 bases and the J gene lost 3 bases, with 20 bases spanning the gap. All participating donors were Caucasian adults from Nashville, Tennessee. Sequencing was carried out using naive CD4+ T cells sorted from blood. As for subset: CD45RA+ positively selected. This clonotype was sampled from a young man in good health. V gene TRBV10-3 combines with J gene TRBJ2-3; maybe TRBD2 (7 bases). The chain's CDR3 is CATRGARERTDTQYF. CDR3 nucleotide sequence: TGTGCCACCCGGGGGGCGCGGGAGAGGACAGATACGCAGTATTTT.